This passage covers 13 T cell receptor beta chains from one sample sequenced in a study of CD8+ T cells in alopecia areata. Sorting of pooled cutaneous lymph node cells used CD4, CD8alpha, NKG2D, NKG2ACE and other markers. After isolation, RNA underwent reverse transcription to generate cDNA as the sequencing template. The repertoire was sequenced with immunoSEQ multiplex PCR; TCRdb's copy has only in-frame clones and lacks some. This sample comprises more than 250,000 clones, none seen once only. Specimen: CD4+ T cells sorted from a lymph node. These TCRs come from a C3H/HeJ mouse with alopecia areata. MHC haplotype here: H2-k.

This clone was seen only a few times. Gene names follow the mouse nomenclature. CDR3 bases read: TGTGCCAGCAGTTCAGGGGTTAGCGGG. Protein product: CASSSGVSG. The full CDR3 protein is CASSSGVSGQLYF. J is TRBJ2-2 and V is TRBV19, with a tentative D call TRBD1 (6 bases). The CDR3 end lies 4 residues beyond the end of the read and is filled in from the germline J gene. CDR1 and CDR2 (germline): FNHDT, SITEND (reference sequence). There are 13 residues in the CDR3.

This clone showed up just a few times. Gene names are mouse gene names. The observed sequence ends 4 residues before the CDR3 terminus, with the missing tail filled in from the germline J gene. The chain links TRBV13-3 to TRBJ2-1; 9 nucleotides match TRBD2. The CDR3 totals 15 residues. Per germline, CDR1 NNHDY and CDR2 SYVADS. Trimming removed 4 bases from V and 1 base from J; junction bases left unmatched: 3. Incomplete CDR3 DNA: TGTGCCAGCAGTAAGACTGGGGGAAACTATGCT. This translates into CASSKTGGNYA. The complete CDR3 sequence is CASSKTGGNYAEQFF.

On this clone itself: Mouse germline and gene names are used. Read sequence stops 4 residues before the CDR3 end, and the germline J gene provides the missing end. The V call is TRBV17, the J call TRBJ2-3, with 8 bases lining up with TRBD1. CDR3 size: 12 residues. V shed 8 bases and J 3 bases; nucleotides not matched to a gene: 1. The germline gives CDR1 MNHDT, CDR2 YYDKIL. The covered CDR3 bases are TGTGCTAGCGCAGGGGGCGCAGAA. Translation gives CASAGGAE. From start to end, the CDR3 is CASAGGAETLYF.

In regard to this clone: These gene names are mouse names. The CDR3 is cut off 4 residues early in the read; its end comes from the germline J gene. This same CDR3 is encoded by further DNA sequences in the sample. The chain is built from TRBV1 and TRBJ2-3; D not resolved. This CDR3 region has 15 residues. Trimming took off 0 bases at V and 0 bases at J, with 7 bases between the two ends. CDR1 is NSQYPW, CDR2 LRSPGD, per germline (reference sequence). The CDR3 reads CTCSADTTSAETLYF. The DNA read from the CDR3 is TGCACCTGCAGTGCAGATACGACTAGTGCAGAA.

This clone was observed a few times. The gene names given are mouse names. Coverage ceases 4 residues before the CDR3 finishes, and the germline J gene fills in the end. The chain recombines TRBV1 with TRBJ2-2; 11 bases map to TRBD1. The CDR3 is 17 residues long. Germline assignment: CDR1 NSQYPW and CDR2 LRSPGD (reference sequence). V lost 1 base, J lost 1 base, and 2 bases stayed unmatched. CDR3 region: CTCSAGGTGGNTGQLYF. The sequenced CDR3 bases are TGCACCTGCAGTGCAGGAGGGACAGGGGGAAACACCGGG.

The table lists this clone with a few counts. Here the gene names and germline are mouse. With the read ending 4 residues before the CDR3 end, the germline J gene is used to fill in that end. The sample has other DNA sequences that encode this CDR3 too. This chain uses TRBV5 with TRBJ2-7; 10 nucleotides align to TRBD2. V lost 4 bases, J lost 2 bases, and 2 bases stayed unmatched. This CDR3 comprises 14 residues. From germline, CDR1 is LGHNA and CDR2 YNLKQL (reference sequence). CDR3 protein: CASSRDWGAYEQYF. Partial CDR3 DNA: TGTGCCAGCAGCCGTGACTGGGGGGCCTAT.

About this clone itself: Gene names are the mouse ones. The read gets to within 4 residues of the CDR3 end, and the germline J gene fills in the rest. This sequence joins TRBV13-3 and TRBJ2-3; TRBD1 agrees at 9 bases. The germline V gene has CDR1 NNHDY and CDR2 SYVADS. V trimming: 1 base; J trimming: 3 bases; junction bases outside the gene matches: 3. This CDR3 is 15 amino acids long. The CDR3: CASSDSGQGAETLYF. The CDR3 bases that were read are TGTGCCAGCAGTGATTCTGGACAGGGGGCAGAA.

This clone came up a few times. The gene symbols are mouse symbols. The read stops 4 residues short of the end of the CDR3; the missing end is completed from the germline J gene. The gene calls are TRBV31 and TRBJ1-1, with unresolved D. The V and J ends lost 1 base and 0 bases respectively, with 3 bases between them. In germline, CDR1 is GKSSPN, CDR2 SITVG. The CDR3 is made up of 12 amino acids. The DNA read from the CDR3 is TGTGCCTGGAGTCCTTCAAACACA. Protein: CAWSPSNT. The entire CDR3 is CAWSPSNTEVFF.

This clone has a handful of counts. Genes here carry mouse names. The CDR3 end is not reached by the read, which stops 4 residues before it; the germline J gene fills it in. The rearrangement links TRBV13-1 to TRBJ2-5, with 7 positions matching TRBD2. With V trimmed by 4 bases and J by 1 base, 9 bases remained unmatched. Germline lookup yields CDR1 NSHNY and CDR2 SYGAGN. This CDR3 region has 16 residues. Incomplete CDR3 DNA: TGTGCCAGCAGTTCTCCTCGACTGGGAGACCAAGAC. Translation gives CASSSPRLGDQD. In full, the CDR3 is CASSSPRLGDQDTQYF.

This clone was detected only a few times. Each gene name is a mouse one. The read gets to within 4 residues of the CDR3 end, and the germline J gene fills in the rest. Additional DNA sequences in this sample encode the identical CDR3. The chain uses TRBV19 and TRBJ2-3; 9 bases line up with TRBD2. The CDR3 runs 15 residues. The V gene end was trimmed by 4 bases and the J gene end by 0 bases; junction bases not matched to a gene: 3. Germline CDR1 reads FNHDT; CDR2 reads SITEND (reference sequence). CDR3 sequence reads: CASSPTGGSAETLYF. Partial CDR3 DNA: TGTGCCAGCAGTCCAACTGGGGGGAGTGCAGAA.

Regarding this clone: The germline and genes are mouse ones. The read comes to an end 4 residues before the CDR3 does, leaving the germline J gene to fill in the end. The J gene is TRBJ1-2, the V gene TRBV13-2; D perhaps matches TRBD1 (5 bases). The CDR3 contains 13 residues. Germline assignment: CDR1 NNHNN and CDR2 SYGAGS (reference sequence). The ends were cut back, 2 bases at V and 4 bases at J, with 9 bases in the middle. CDR3 sequence: CASGEGEGSDYTF. The CDR3 bases that were read are TGTGCCAGCGGTGAAGGGGAGGGCTCC.

In this sample, this clone turned up a few times. Gene names are the mouse ones. The CDR3 end is not reached by the read, which stops 4 residues before it; the germline J gene fills it in. The chain employs TRBV13-3 and TRBJ2-3; perhaps TRBD2 as D (5 bases). Trimming pared 1 base from V and 1 base from J, leaving 10 bases between. CDR1 is NNHDY, CDR2 SYVADS, per germline. The length of the CDR3 is 15 residues. The CDR3 region is CASSDLWARAETLYF. The part of the CDR3 DNA that was read is TGTGCCAGCAGTGATCTCTGGGCTCGTGCAGAA.

This clone was observed a few times. The germline and genes are mouse ones. The read gets to within 4 residues of the CDR3 end, and the germline J gene fills in the rest. The rearrangement joins TRBV13-3 to TRBJ1-1, with TRBD1 identical over 7 bases. Germline V lookup: CDR1 NNHDY, CDR2 SYVADS. The length of the CDR3 is 12 residues. Incomplete CDR3 DNA: TGTGCCAGCAGACAGGGGAGGGGA. Translation gives CASRQGRG. The whole CDR3 region reads CASRQGRGEVFF.